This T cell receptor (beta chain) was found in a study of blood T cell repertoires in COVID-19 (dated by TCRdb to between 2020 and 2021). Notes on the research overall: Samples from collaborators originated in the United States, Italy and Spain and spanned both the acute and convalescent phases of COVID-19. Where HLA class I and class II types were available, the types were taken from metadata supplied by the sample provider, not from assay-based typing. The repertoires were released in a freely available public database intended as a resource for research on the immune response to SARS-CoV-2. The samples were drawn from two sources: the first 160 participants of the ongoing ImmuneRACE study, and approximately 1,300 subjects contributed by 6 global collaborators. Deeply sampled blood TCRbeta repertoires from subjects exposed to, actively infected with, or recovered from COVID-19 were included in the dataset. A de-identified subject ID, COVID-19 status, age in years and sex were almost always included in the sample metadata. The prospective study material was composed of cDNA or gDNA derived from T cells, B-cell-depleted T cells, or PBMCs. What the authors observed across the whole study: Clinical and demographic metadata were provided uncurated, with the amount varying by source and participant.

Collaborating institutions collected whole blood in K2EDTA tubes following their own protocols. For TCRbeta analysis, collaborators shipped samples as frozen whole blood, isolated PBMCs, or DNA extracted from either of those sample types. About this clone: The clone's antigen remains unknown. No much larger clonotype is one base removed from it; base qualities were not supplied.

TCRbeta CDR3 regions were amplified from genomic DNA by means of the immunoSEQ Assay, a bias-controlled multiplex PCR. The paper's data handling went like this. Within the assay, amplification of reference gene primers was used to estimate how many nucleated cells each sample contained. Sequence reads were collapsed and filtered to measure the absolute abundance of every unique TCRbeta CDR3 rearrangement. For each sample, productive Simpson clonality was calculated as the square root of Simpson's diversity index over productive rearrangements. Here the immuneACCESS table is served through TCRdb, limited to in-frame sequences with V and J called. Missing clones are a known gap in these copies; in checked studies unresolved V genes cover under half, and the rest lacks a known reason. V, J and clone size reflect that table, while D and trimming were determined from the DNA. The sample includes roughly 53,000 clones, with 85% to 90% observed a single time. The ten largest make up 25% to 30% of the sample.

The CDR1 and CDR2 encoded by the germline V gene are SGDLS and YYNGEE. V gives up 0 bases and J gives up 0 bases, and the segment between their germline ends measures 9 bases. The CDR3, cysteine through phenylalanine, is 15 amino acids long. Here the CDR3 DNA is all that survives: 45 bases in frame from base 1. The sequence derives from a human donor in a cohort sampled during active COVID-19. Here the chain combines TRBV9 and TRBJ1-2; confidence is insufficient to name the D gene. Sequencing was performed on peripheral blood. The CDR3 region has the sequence CASSVGSYSNYGYTF. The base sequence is TGTGCCAGCAGCGTAGGGTCCTACTCTAACTATGGCTACACCTTC. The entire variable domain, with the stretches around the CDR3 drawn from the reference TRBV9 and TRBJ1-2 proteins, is DSGVTQTPKHLITATGQRVTLRCSPRSGDLSVYWYQQSLDQGLQFLIQYYNGEERAKGNILERFSAQQFPDLHSELNLSSLELGDSALYFCASSVGSYSNYGYTFGSGTRLTVV.